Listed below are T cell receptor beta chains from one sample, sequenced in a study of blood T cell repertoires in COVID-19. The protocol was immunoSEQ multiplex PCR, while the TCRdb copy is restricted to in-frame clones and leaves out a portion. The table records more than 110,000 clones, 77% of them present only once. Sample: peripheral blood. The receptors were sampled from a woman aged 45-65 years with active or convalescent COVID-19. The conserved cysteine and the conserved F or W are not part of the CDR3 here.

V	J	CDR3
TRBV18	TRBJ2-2	APRGTSPGELF
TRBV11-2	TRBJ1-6	ASSLGAGGGNNSPLH
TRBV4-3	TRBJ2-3	ASSQARQGAPTDTQY
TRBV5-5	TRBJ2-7	ASSLIGGLADYEQY
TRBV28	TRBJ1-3	ASSLSGQLSGNTIY
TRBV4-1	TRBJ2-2	ASSQDPGGANTGELF
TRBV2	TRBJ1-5	ASSEEQGGNQPQH
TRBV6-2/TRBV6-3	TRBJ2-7	ASRPRTSGRAHEQY
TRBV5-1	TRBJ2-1	ASSPFGLGGSYNEQF
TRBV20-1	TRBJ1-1	SARTHTEAF
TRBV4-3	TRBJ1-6	ASSQEPGSPLH
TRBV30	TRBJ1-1	AWTQGLITEAF
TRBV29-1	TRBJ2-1	SVVPLAGGDPNEQF
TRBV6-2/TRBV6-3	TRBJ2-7	ASSLLAGGPREQY
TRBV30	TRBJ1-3	AWSEVRGNTIY
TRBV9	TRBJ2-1	ASSAREGGYNEQF
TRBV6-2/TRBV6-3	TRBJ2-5	ASSHPRTSGYQETQY
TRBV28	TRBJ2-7	ASSHLAISGTTYEQY
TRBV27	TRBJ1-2	ASSDRGIDGYT
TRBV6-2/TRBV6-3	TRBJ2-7	ASSFFRVNEQY
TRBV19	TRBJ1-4	ASSLRQDEKLF
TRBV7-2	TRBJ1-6	ASSLVHGNSPLH
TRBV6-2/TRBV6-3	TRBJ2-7	ASRPGQGPYEQY
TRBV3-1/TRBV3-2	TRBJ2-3	ASSHRETFRTDTQY
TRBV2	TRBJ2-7	ASSTLTEYEQY
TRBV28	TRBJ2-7	ASSTGGVTYEQY
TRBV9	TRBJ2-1	ASGRTAGEQF
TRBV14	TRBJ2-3	ASSPRVVTDTQY
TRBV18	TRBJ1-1	ASSPTANTEAF
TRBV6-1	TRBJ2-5	ASSDRVLGARETQY
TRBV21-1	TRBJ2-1	ASSKEREGPYNEQF
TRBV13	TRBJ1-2	ASSFRTGGKWGYT
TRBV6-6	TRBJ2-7	ASSEAAGNDEQY
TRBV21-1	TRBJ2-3	ASSKLGRLSTDTQY
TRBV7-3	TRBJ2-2	ASSLMAGGNTGELF
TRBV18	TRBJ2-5	ASSPPTQETQY